These 28 T cell receptor beta chains originate from one sample sequenced in a study of control samples from healthy donors and cancer patients. The assay was immunoSEQ multiplex PCR, and TCRdb's table has in-frame clones only and misses some. The table has 45,000 or so clones, 70% to 90% seen once. Material for sequencing was PBMCs. These receptors came from a woman aged 60-75 years with lung cancer.

This clone was recorded only once. This chain connects TRBV5-4 to TRBJ2-5, with TRBD2 identical over 13 bases. Germline V gene sequence: CDR1 SGHNT, CDR2 YYREEE (reference sequence). V gave up 4 bases and J gave up 7 bases; unmatched junction bases: 10. This CDR3 region has 16 residues. CDR3 nucleotides: TGTGCCAGCAGCCTCGGGACTAGCGGGACCCGGGGGACCCAGTACTTC. Its translation is CASSLGTSGTRGTQYF.

The table lists this clone with a few counts. V and J are TRBV5-4 and TRBJ2-5; tentative D call: TRBD2 (6 bases). The CDR3 sequence is 15 residues long. Trimming took off 1 base at V and 4 bases at J, with 14 bases between the two ends. CDR1 is SGHNT, CDR2 YYREEE, per germline (reference sequence). The DNA of the CDR3 is TGTGCCAGCAGCTTGATCGGGAGTAGGATAGAGACCCAGTACTTC. Translation: CASSLIGSRIETQYF. The variable domain in full, with the rest retrieved from reference TRBV5-4 and TRBJ2-5, is ETGVTQSPTHLIKTRGQQVTLRCSSQSGHNTVSWYQQALGQGPQFIFQYYREEENGRGNFPPRFSGLQFPNYSSELNVNALELDDSALYLCASSLIGSRIETQYFGPGTRLLVL.

The gene calls are TRBV6-5 and TRBJ1-1, with a possible D match to TRBD1 (5 bases). The CDR3 consists of 14 residues. From germline, CDR1 is MNHEY and CDR2 SVGAGI. Trimming removed 4 bases at V and 5 bases at J, with 14 bases between. In DNA, the CDR3 is TGTGCCAGCAGTTCGAGGGGAAGTGAGACTGAAGCTTTCTTT. Protein product: CASSSRGSETEAFF.

V is TRBV28 and J is TRBJ1-1; possible D gene TRBD1, 6 bases. V shed 8 bases and J shed 0 bases, with 10 bases lying between them. Germline CDR1 is MDHEN and CDR2 is SYDVKM. The CDR3 sequence is 13 residues long. The CDR3 loop reads CASRGTLNTEAFF. The DNA for the CDR3 is TGTGCCAGCCGCGGGACATTGAACACTGAAGCTTTCTTT.

The table lists this clone with a count of one. V gene TRBV19 combines with J gene TRBJ2-7; 8 nucleotides align to TRBD2. CDR3 length equals 13 residues. V lost 3 bases and J lost 4; bases outside the gene matches: 2. Germline V gene lookup returns CDR1 LNHDA and CDR2 SQIVND (reference sequence). CDR3 loop: CASSIGLAYEQYF. CDR3 coding DNA: TGTGCCAGTAGTATTGGACTAGCTTACGAGCAGTACTTC.

The chain carries TRBV5-4 and TRBJ2-7; D not resolved. The V end was cut by 0 bases, the J end by 5 bases, with 15 bases between. Germline assignment: CDR1 SGHNT and CDR2 YYREEE (reference sequence). This CDR3 spans 15 amino acids. The DNA for the CDR3 is TGTGCCAGCAGCTTGGGCCCTGGGGATTGGGACGAGCAGTACTTC. Translated, it gives CASSLGPGDWDEQYF.

The chain is built from TRBV18 and TRBJ2-7; 14 bases are shared with TRBD2. The CDR3 has 14 amino acids. With 8 bases clipped from V and 6 bases from J, the junction kept 6 bases outside the gene matches. Germline CDR1 KGHSH, CDR2 LQKENI. In DNA, the CDR3 is TGTGCCAGCACGGGACTAGCGGGAGTGTCCGAGCAGTACTTC. Protein: CASTGLAGVSEQYF.

This clone was seen once. The CDR3 reads CASSSGRASNEQFF. The CDR3 DNA sequence: TGTGCCAGTAGTAGCGGGAGGGCCTCGAATGAGCAGTTCTTC. The rearrangement uses TRBV19 and TRBJ2-1; 9 bases line up with TRBD2. V shed 4 bases and J 7 bases; nucleotides not matched to a gene: 5. CDR3 length: 14 residues. The germline V gene has CDR1 LNHDA and CDR2 SQIVND (reference sequence).

Only one count was recorded for this clone. The chain carries TRBV24-1 and TRBJ2-3, with D possibly called TRBD1 or TRBD2 (5 bases each). The length of the CDR3 is 17 residues. Looked up from germline, CDR1 is KGHDR and CDR2 is SFDVKD. With 5 bases removed from V and 0 bases from J, the gap between germline ends came to 17 bases. The CDR3 DNA reads TGTGCCACCAGTGTGGGGGAAGTGTCAACTAGCACAGATACGCAGTATTTT. Translating gives CATSVGEVSTSTDTQYF.

This rearrangement joins TRBV5-1 to TRBJ2-5; 9 bases map to TRBD1. V was pared by 2 bases and J by 5 bases, with 7 bases of the junction left unmatched. The germline CDR1 and CDR2 sequences are SGHRS and YFSETQ. The CDR3 is 15 residues long. The CDR3 DNA is TGCGCCAGCAGCTTTATGGGACAGGGCGGGGAGACCCAGTACTTC. Translation: CASSFMGQGGETQYF.

The CDR3 loop reads CATTAGDMTDTQYF. The CDR3 nucleotides read TGTGCCACCACAGCGGGAGACATGACAGATACGCAGTATTTT. The chain links TRBV6-4 to TRBJ2-3, with 8 nucleotides matching TRBD2. V trimming: 10 bases; J trimming: 3 bases; junction bases outside the gene matches: 9. Germline-derived CDR1 and CDR2 are MRHNA and SNTAGT. The CDR3 has 14 residues.

The genes are TRBV5-1 and TRBJ1-2; 7 nucleotides match TRBD1. CDR1 SGHRS and CDR2 YFSETQ come from the germline V gene. With V trimmed by 3 bases and J by 4 bases, 6 bases remained unmatched. The CDR3 totals 14 residues. The CDR3 DNA sequence: TGCGCCAGCAGCTATACAGGGGCCCTCTATGGCTACACCTTC. As protein: CASSYTGALYGYTF.

The chain links TRBV7-2 to TRBJ2-7, with D perhaps TRBD2 (6 bases). This CDR3 comprises 13 residues. Germline V CDR1 and CDR2: SGHTA, FQGNSA. V was cut by 4 bases and J by 2 bases, with 9 bases left in between. CDR3 amino acids: CASSSWTTYEQYF. The DNA of the CDR3 is TGTGCCAGCAGCTCCTGGACTACCTACGAGCAGTACTTC.

The gene calls are TRBV28 and TRBJ2-2; D is unresolved. The CDR3 length is 16 residues. The germline gives CDR1 MDHEN, CDR2 SYDVKM. Trimming pared 5 bases from V and 2 bases from J, leaving 15 bases between. This CDR3 is CASSPLLHLNTGELFF. The CDR3 bases are TGTGCCAGCAGTCCTCTTCTGCACCTTAACACCGGGGAGCTGTTTTTT.

The chain recombines TRBV5-1 with TRBJ2-3; 14 nucleotides agree with TRBD2. The CDR3 sequence is 21 residues long. Germline-derived CDR1 and CDR2 are SGHRS and YFSETQ. J gave up 3 bases and V 1 base, and 16 bases lay outside the gene matches. The CDR3: CASSLFEGLAGDDRLTDTQYF. The CDR3 nucleotides read TGCGCCAGCAGCTTGTTCGAGGGACTAGCGGGAGACGATAGGCTTACAGATACGCAGTATTTT.

The chain carries TRBV20-1 and TRBJ2-1, with a tentative D call TRBD2 (5 bases). Germline V CDR1 and CDR2: DFQATT, SNEGSKA (reference sequence). The CDR3 spans 11 residues. The V end lost 0 bases, the J end lost 9 bases, and 6 bases lay between the germline ends. The DNA of the CDR3 is TGCAGTGCTAGAGATGAGGGTGAGCAGTTCTTC. This gives the protein CSARDEGEQFF.

The chain combines TRBV19 with TRBJ2-3; the match to TRBD2 covers 11 bases. This CDR3 spans 16 amino acids. V shed 4 bases, J shed 2 bases, and the junction held 5 bases outside the gene matches. Germline V gives CDR1 LNHDA, CDR2 SQIVND (reference sequence). The CDR3 here is CASSKIAGGFTDTQYF. CDR3 nucleotides: TGTGCCAGTAGTAAAATAGCGGGAGGGTTCACAGATACGCAGTATTTT.

The chain couples TRBV7-2 to TRBJ1-3, with D uncertain. The V and J ends lost 1 base and 0 bases respectively, with 10 bases between them. The CDR3 spans 16 residues. Germline CDR1 reads SGHTA; CDR2 reads FQGNSA. CDR3 DNA sequence: TGTGCCAGCAGCTTAGGTGTCGGGATCTCTGGAAACACCATATATTTT. Translated, it gives CASSLGVGISGNTIYF. The full variable domain, in which reference TRBV7-2 and TRBJ1-3 provide the parts outside the CDR3, is GAGVSQSPSNKVTEKGKDVELRCDPISGHTALYWYRQSLGQGLEFLIYFQGNSAPDKSGLPSDRFSAERTGGSVSTLTIQRTQQEDSAVYLCASSLGVGISGNTIYFGEGSWLTVV.

J is TRBJ2-5 and V is TRBV3-1 (or the pseudogene TRBV3-2); 13 bases fit TRBD2. V dropped 1 base and J dropped 10; count of bases not matched to a gene: 3. The CDR3 extends over 14 amino acids. CDR1 and CDR2 from the germline V gene are LGHDT and YNNKEL (reference sequence). CDR3 nucleotides: TGTGCCAGCAGCCAAGTTGGACTAGCGGGAGACCAGTACTTC. Translating gives CASSQVGLAGDQYF.

V is TRBV6-6 and J is TRBJ2-1; 7 bases line up with TRBD2. V lost 7 bases and J lost 4; bases outside the gene matches: 7. This CDR3 is built from 14 residues. The germline V gene encodes CDR1 MNHNY and CDR2 SVGAGI (reference sequence). CDR3 amino acids: CASTVQREYNEQFF. In nucleotides, the CDR3 is TGTGCCAGCACGGTACAGCGGGAATACAATGAGCAGTTCTTC.

This clone was seen once. The V and J genes are TRBV11-3 and TRBJ2-1; D perhaps matches TRBD1 (6 bases). Germline V gene data show CDR1 as SGHNT and CDR2 as YENEEA. This CDR3 region has 12 residues. With 4 bases removed from V and 8 bases from J, the gap between germline ends came to 9 bases. The DNA of the CDR3 is TGTGCCAGCAGCTCACAGGGTTATGAGCAGTTCTTC. It specifies CASSSQGYEQFF.

The chain combines TRBV11-2 with TRBJ2-2; D gene uncertain. Deletions cut 0 bases from V and 4 bases from J, with 6 bases between. The CDR3 extends over 14 amino acids. Germline CDR1 and CDR2: SGHAT and FQNNGV. CDR3 sequence (DNA): TGTGCCAGCAGCTTAGATGTTAGCACCGGGGAGCTGTTTTTT. Its translation is CASSLDVSTGELFF.

This clone was found once. V usage is TRBV7-2 and J usage is TRBJ1-2; D is unclear. V was shortened by 1 base and J by 3 bases, with 12 bases between the two germline ends. The CDR3 contains 15 residues. The germline gives CDR1 SGHTA, CDR2 FQGNSA. DNA of the CDR3: TGTGCCAGCAGCTTAGGCCGGGCCGGTGACTATGGCTACACCTTC. Residues: CASSLGRAGDYGYTF.

This clone has only one observation. The chain uses TRBV2 and TRBJ1-5; 8 bases match TRBD1. CDR1 is SNHLY and CDR2 is FYNNEI in the germline V gene. Trimming at V came to 4 bases and at J to 9 bases, leaving 5 bases not matched to a gene. The CDR3 sequence is 13 residues long. In DNA, the CDR3 is TGTGCCAGCAGTGGCAGGGGGCAGGCGCCCCAGCATTTT. The encoded protein is CASSGRGQAPQHF.

This clone was counted between two and nine times. The CDR3 nucleotides read TGTGCCAGCAGCTACAACGAGGAGACCCAGTACTTC. This sequence encodes CASSYNEETQYF. This rearrangement joins TRBV14 to TRBJ2-5; no firm D call. Germline V lookup: CDR1 SGHDN, CDR2 FVKESK. The CDR3 consists of 12 residues. V was cut by 5 bases and J by 5 bases, with 9 bases left in between.

J is TRBJ2-1 and V is TRBV2; TRBD2 agrees at 8 bases. J lost 2 bases, V lost 3 bases, and 12 bases had no gene match. This CDR3 contains 18 residues. Germline loops: CDR1 SNHLY, CDR2 FYNNEI. This CDR3 reads CASSEGRRREAPYNEQFF. For the CDR3, the DNA is TGTGCCAGCAGTGAGGGGAGGCGGCGGGAGGCCCCCTACAATGAGCAGTTCTTC.

The chain has TRBV29-1 and TRBJ2-1; 11 positions match TRBD2. The CDR3 length is 15 residues. Germline trimming cut 8 bases from V and 6 bases from J; bases unmatched to any gene: 12. CDR1 SQVTM and CDR2 ANQGSEA come from the germline V gene. The CDR3 sequence is CSLTGGTSGPNEQFF. The CDR3 DNA reads as TGCAGCCTAACGGGGGGGACTAGCGGCCCCAATGAGCAGTTCTTC.

The gene calls are TRBV27 and TRBJ2-7, with TRBD1 matching over 10 bases. Per the germline V gene, CDR1 is MNHEY and CDR2 is SMNVEV (reference sequence). V lost 11 bases and J lost 6; bases outside the gene matches: 4. The length of the CDR3 is 11 residues. The CDR3 nucleotides read TGTGCCTCGAGACAGGGGGCCGAGCAGTACTTC. This translates into CASRQGAEQYF.